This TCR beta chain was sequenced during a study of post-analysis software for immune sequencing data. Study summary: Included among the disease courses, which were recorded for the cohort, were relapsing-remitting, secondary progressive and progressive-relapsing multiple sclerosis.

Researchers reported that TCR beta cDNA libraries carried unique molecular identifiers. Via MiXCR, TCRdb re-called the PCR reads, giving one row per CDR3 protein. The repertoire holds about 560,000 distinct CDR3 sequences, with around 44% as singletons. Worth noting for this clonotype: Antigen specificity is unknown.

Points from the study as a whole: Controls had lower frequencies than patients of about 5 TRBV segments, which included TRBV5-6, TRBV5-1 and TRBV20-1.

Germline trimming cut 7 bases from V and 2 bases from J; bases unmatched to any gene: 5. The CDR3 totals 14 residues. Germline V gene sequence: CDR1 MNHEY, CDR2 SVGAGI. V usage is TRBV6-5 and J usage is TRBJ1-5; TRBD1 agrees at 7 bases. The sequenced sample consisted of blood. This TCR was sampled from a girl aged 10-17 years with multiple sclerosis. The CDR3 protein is CASKRQGGNQPQHF. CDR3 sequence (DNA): TGTGCCAGCAAACGACAGGGCGGCAATCAGCCCCAGCATTTT.